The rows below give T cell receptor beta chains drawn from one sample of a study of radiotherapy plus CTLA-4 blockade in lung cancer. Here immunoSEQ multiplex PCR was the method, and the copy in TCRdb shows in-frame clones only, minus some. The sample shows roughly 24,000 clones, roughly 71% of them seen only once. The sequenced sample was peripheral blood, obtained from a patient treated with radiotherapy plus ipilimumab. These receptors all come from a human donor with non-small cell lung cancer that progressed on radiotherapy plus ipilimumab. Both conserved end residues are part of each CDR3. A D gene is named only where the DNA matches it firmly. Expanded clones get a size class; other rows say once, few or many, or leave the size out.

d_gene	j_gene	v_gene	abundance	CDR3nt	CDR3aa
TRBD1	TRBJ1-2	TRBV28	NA	TGTGCCAGCAGTACGACAGGGAGGTACGGCTACACCTTC	CASSTTGRYGYTF
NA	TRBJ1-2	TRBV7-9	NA	TGTGCCAGCAGCCCGGGAGGGCTAAGTGGCTACACCTTC	CASSPGGLSGYTF
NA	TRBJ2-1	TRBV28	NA	TGTGCCAGCAGTTTATTTGACAGCTACAATGAGCAGTTCTTC	CASSLFDSYNEQFF
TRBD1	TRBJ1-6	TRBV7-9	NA	TGTGCCAGCAGCCCCTACCGGGACAGGTATAATTCACCCCTCCACTTT	CASSPYRDRYNSPLHF
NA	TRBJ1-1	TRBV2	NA	TGTGCCAGCAAGGCCCTAGGACAGCAGGCGTCTGAAGCTTTCTTT	CASKALGQQASEAFF
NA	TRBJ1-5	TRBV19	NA	TGTGCCAGTAGTATAGATCTCGGTTTTGGGAATCAGCCCCAGCATTTT	CASSIDLGFGNQPQHF
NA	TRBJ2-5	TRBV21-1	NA	TGTGCCAGCAGCAAAGAACCCAAGTACCAAGAGACCCAGTACTTC	CASSKEPKYQETQYF
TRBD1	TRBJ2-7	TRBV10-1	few	TGCGCCAGCAGTCCCGGACAGGACCCTTACGAGCAGTACTTC	CASSPGQDPYEQYF
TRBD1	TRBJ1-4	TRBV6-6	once	TGTGCCAGCAGTTCGCGACAGGGGGATGAAAAACTGTTTTTT	CASSSRQGDEKLFF
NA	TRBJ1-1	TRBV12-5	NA	TGTGCTAGTGGTTTTACAAGGGGGGCGAAGGGAGCGACTGAAGCTTTCTTT	CASGFTRGAKGATEAFF
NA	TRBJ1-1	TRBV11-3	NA	TGTGCCAGCAGCGAAGGAGGAGGCACTGAAGCTTTCTTT	CASSEGGGTEAFF
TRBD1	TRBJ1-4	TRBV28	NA	TGTGCCAGCAGTTTGGGACAGAAGAATGAAAAACTGTTTTTT	CASSLGQKNEKLFF
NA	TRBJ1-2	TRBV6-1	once	TGTGCCAGCAGTGAGATAGGGGAAAACCGTCACTATGGCTACACCTTC	CASSEIGENRHYGYTF
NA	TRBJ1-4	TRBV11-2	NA	TGTGCCAGCAGCTCCAGGGGAGCCGAAAAACTGTTTTTT	CASSSRGAEKLFF
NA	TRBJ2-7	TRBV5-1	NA	TGCGCCAGCAGCAGGGAGCCCTACGAGCAGTACTTC	CASSREPYEQYF
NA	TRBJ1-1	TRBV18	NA	TGTGCCAGCTCACCCGGAGAGGGCACTGAAGCTTTCTTT	CASSPGEGTEAFF
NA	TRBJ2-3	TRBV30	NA	TGTGCCTGGAGTCCCTTGATGGGGGCCTTCACAGATACGCAGTATTTT	CAWSPLMGAFTDTQYF
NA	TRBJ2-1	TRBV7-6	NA	TGTGCCAGCAGCTTATTCGGGGGCAATGAGCAGTTCTTC	CASSLFGGNEQFF
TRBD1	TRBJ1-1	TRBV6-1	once	TGTGCCAGCAGTGTTAGGAAGGAGACAGGGGGCTTGGGCACTGAAGCTTTCTTT	CASSVRKETGGLGTEAFF
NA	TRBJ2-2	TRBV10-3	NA	TGTGCCATCAGTGAGTACCGAAACACCGGGGAGCTGTTTTTT	CAISEYRNTGELFF